Following are 9 T cell receptor beta chains from one sample sequenced in a study of control samples from healthy donors and cancer patients. Only in-frame clones appear in the TCRdb table, and some are missing; sequencing was by immunoSEQ multiplex PCR. The sample consists of 130,000 or so clones, approximately 94% of them appearing once. The material sequenced was blood. Every receptor here comes from a man aged 40-49 years in good health.

This chain connects TRBV24-1 to TRBJ2-2; 9 nucleotides align to TRBD1. Germline values: CDR1 KGHDR, CDR2 SFDVKD. The J segment lost 1 base and the V segment lost 3 bases, leaving 2 bases of the junction unmatched. The CDR3 totals 16 residues. The chain's CDR3 is CATSDEDRGNTGELFF. The CDR3 DNA reads TGTGCCACCAGTGATGAGGACAGGGGGAACACCGGGGAGCTGTTTTTT.

The chain is built from TRBV7-2 and TRBJ1-2, with TRBD1 as a possible D gene (6 bases). The CDR3 sequence is 15 residues long. Trimming shortened V by 2 bases and J by 2 bases, and 12 bases separated the two germline ends. CDR1 SGHTA and CDR2 FQGNSA come from the germline V gene. CDR3 amino acids: CASSLLDRSNYGYTF. The CDR3 DNA is TGTGCCAGCAGCTTATTGGACAGATCAAACTATGGCTACACCTTC. The whole variable domain, remainder taken from reference TRBV7-2 and TRBJ1-2, is GAGVSQSPSNKVTEKGKDVELRCDPISGHTALYWYRQSLGQGLEFLIYFQGNSAPDKSGLPSDRFSAERTGGSVSTLTIQRTQQEDSAVYLCASSLLDRSNYGYTFGSGTRLTVV.

This rearrangement joins TRBV9 to TRBJ1-5; 12 bases match TRBD1. The V and J ends lost 4 bases and 1 base, in that order; junction bases with no gene match: 3. CDR1 SGDLS and CDR2 YYNGEE come from the germline V gene. The CDR3 totals 16 residues. CDR3 DNA: TGTGCCAGCAGCCCCGGGACAGGGGGCAGCAATCAGCCCCAGCATTTT. It specifies CASSPGTGGSNQPQHF.

The CDR3 sequence: CASSGQGANTEAFF. As DNA, the CDR3 is TGTGCCAGCTCGGGACAGGGGGCTAACACTGAAGCTTTCTTT. This chain links TRBV18 with TRBJ1-1; TRBD1 agrees at 12 bases. Trimming at V came to 6 bases and at J to 2 bases, leaving 1 base not matched to a gene. The CDR3 consists of 14 residues. CDR1 is KGHSH, CDR2 LQKENI, per germline.

The chain couples TRBV11-2 to TRBJ1-4, with TRBD1 identical over 8 bases. Germline values: CDR1 SGHAT, CDR2 FQNNGV. The CDR3 has 13 residues. J gave up 10 bases and V 5 bases, and 6 bases lay outside the gene matches. The CDR3: CASSLTGGGKLFF. For the CDR3, the DNA is TGTGCCAGCAGCCTAACAGGGGGAGGAAAACTGTTTTTT.

The rearrangement uses TRBV4-1 and TRBJ1-6, with D possibly matching TRBD1 (6 bases). V gave up 8 bases and J gave up 6 bases, with 14 bases separating them. The CDR3 totals 14 residues. Germline-derived CDR1 and CDR2 are MGHRA and YSYEKL. CDR3 nucleotides: TGCGCCAGCGGCGCGGGGGGCGGTAATTCACCCCTCCACTTT. Translation gives CASGAGGGNSPLHF.

The genes are TRBV18 and TRBJ1-1; a possible D gene is TRBD1 (6 bases). V shed 5 bases and J shed 0 bases, with 13 bases lying between them. This CDR3 comprises 15 residues. The germline gives CDR1 KGHSH, CDR2 LQKENI. CDR3 coding DNA: TGTGCCAGCTCATCGACAGGCTCCATGAACACTGAAGCTTTCTTT. Translated, it gives CASSSTGSMNTEAFF.

This clone showed up just a few times. The chain links TRBV5-4 to TRBJ1-2; D is unresolved. Germline lookup yields CDR1 SGHNT and CDR2 YYREEE (reference sequence). The length of the CDR3 is 14 residues. The V end lost 4 bases, the J end lost 8 bases, and 18 bases lay between the germline ends. CDR3 nucleotides: TGTGCCAGCAGCCATGTGTTGGCCGGGAGGGGCTACACCTTC. Residues: CASSHVLAGRGYTF.

To note about this clone: The CDR3 ends on some other residue instead of the conserved phenylalanine or tryptophan, so this is likely a read error. The DNA is omitted, as the CDR3 cannot be located on it reliably, and the CDR3 follows TCRdb's listing. The genes are TRBV28 and TRBJ1-1. The CDR3 is made up of 10 amino acids, end residues included. Germline assignment: CDR1 MDHEN and CDR2 SYDVKM. The CDR3 spells CASSSLGREV.